This T cell receptor (beta chain) appears in the sequencing data of a study of blood T cell repertoires in COVID-19. Study context: The study drew acute and convalescent COVID-19 samples from the United States, Italy and Spain. Nucleic acid was either cDNA or gDNA, and it came from T cells, B-cell-depleted T cells, or PBMCs.

Germline lookup yields CDR1 LGHDT and CDR2 YNNKEL (reference sequence). CDR3 length: 16 amino acids. V lost 1 base and J lost 2, with 9 bases in between. As originally analysed: Estimation of nucleated cell counts was performed using reference gene primer amplification. The table came from immunoSEQ multiplex PCR; TCRdb's copy has only in-frame clones and leaves some out. That table furnishes V, J and clone size, whereas the DNA furnished D and trimming. The data contain 95,000 to 150,000 clones, around 78% of them singletons. The receptor was isolated from a man between 65 and 85 years old with acute or convalescent COVID-19. The source material was peripheral blood. The V call is TRBV3-1 (or the pseudogene TRBV3-2), the J call TRBJ2-6; possibly TRBD1 for D (5 bases). Written as DNA, the CDR3 is TGTGCCAGCAGCCAAGGGGCAGGGCCTGGGGCCAACGTCCTGACTTTC. This translates into CASSQGAGPGANVLTF.